This T cell receptor beta chain was identified during a study of OX40 agonist ivuxolimab in advanced cancers. Study information: Ivuxolimab, which patients received intravenously every 2 weeks, was dosed at 0.01 to 10 mg/kg.

TCRdb's table, derived via immunoSEQ multiplex PCR, lists solely in-frame clones and lacks some. Among about 60,000 clones listed, 85% were seen once. The sample was CD4+ or CD8+ T cells sorted from blood, taken in a trial of the OX40 agonist ivuxolimab. The source is an adult with an advanced solid tumor such as melanoma, head and neck, liver or kidney cancer.

CDR3 in DNA: TGCGCCAGCAGTCAAAGGCTCGTCGCGGGACGCCGTAATCCGAGGGCCAATCAGCCCCAGCATTTT. This translates into CASSQRLVAGRRNPRANQPQHF. This chain joins TRBV23-1 and TRBJ1-5; a possible D gene is TRBD1 (5 bases). TRBV23-1 is identified as an open reading frame with a role that is uncertain. The length of the CDR3 is 22 residues. Trimming took 2 bases from V and 3 from J, leaving 32 bases between them.